This paragraph reports one T cell receptor (beta chain). Its specificity is not known. The entry originates in a study of cytomegalovirus exposure and HLA in healthy donors. The CDR3 covers 14 residues. Per the germline V gene, CDR1 is MNHEY and CDR2 is SVGAGI. With V trimmed by 4 bases and J by 2 bases, 5 bases remained unmatched. Amplification used 60 Vbeta primers and 13 Jbeta primers. Measured with immunoSEQ multiplex PCR; TCRdb has only the in-frame clones, and not every one. The listing records some 200,000 clones. Whole-study findings and limits: According to a later analysis, most TCR beta chains associated with CMV appeared HLA-restricted. TCR beta V- and J-gene trimming, according to a later analysis, was linked to a missense DCLRE1C variant.

Each donor was nominally healthy when sampled (though unrecorded immune exposures were likely). The TCR was taken from a woman aged 18-35 years in good health and CMV-seropositive. The gene calls are TRBV6-5 and TRBJ2-7; TRBD2 matches 7 bases. Sequencing was done on a sample of PBMCs. The CDR3 loop reads CASSSGLGTYEQYF. CDR3 in DNA: TGTGCCAGCAGTTCCGGACTAGGGACCTACGAGCAGTACTTC.